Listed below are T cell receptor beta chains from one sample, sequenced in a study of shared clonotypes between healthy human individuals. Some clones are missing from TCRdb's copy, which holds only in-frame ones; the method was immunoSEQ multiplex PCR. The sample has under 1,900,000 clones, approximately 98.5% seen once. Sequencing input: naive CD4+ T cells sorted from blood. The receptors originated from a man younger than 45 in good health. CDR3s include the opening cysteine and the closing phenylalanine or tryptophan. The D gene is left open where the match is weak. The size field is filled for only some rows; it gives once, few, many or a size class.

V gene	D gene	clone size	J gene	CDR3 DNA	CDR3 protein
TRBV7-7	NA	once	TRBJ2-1	TGTGCCAGCAGCCAATCCCGGCAGGGCAATGAGCAGTTCTTC	CASSQSRQGNEQFF
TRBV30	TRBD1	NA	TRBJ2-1	TGTGCCTGGAGCGAGACAGGGGTGGTATACAATGAGCAGTTCTTC	CAWSETGVVYNEQFF
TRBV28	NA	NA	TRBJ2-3	TGTGCCAGCAGTACACTAGGATATGGAGATACGCAGTATTTT	CASSTLGYGDTQYF
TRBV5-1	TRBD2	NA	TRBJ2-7	TGCGCCAGCAGCTTGGGGTTAGCGGGTTACGCCTACGAGCAGTACTTC	CASSLGLAGYAYEQYF
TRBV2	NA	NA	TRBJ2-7	TGTGCCAGCAGTGGAGAACTAGCAGTCTCTTACGAGCAGTACTTC	CASSGELAVSYEQYF
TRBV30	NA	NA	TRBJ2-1	TGTGCCTGGAGTCGGCAGGGTAACAATGAGCAGTTCTTC	CAWSRQGNNEQFF
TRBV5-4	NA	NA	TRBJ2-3	TGTGCCAGCAGCACCTACGTCGGAAATGCAGATACGCAGTATTTT	CASSTYVGNADTQYF
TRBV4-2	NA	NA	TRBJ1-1	TGTGCCAGCAGCCGTGGGGAGGGTGGCTTGGGCACTGAAGCTTTCTTT	CASSRGEGGLGTEAFF
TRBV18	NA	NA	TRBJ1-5	TGTGCCAGCTCACCCCAGGGTAGGAATCAGCCCCAGCATTTT	CASSPQGRNQPQHF
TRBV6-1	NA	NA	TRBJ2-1	TGTGCCAGCAGTGGATTCCCGGTCTATGAGCAGTTCTTC	CASSGFPVYEQFF
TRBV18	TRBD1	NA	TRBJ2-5	TGTGCCAGCTCACCAAGACAGGGCCCCCAAGAGACCCAGTACTTC	CASSPRQGPQETQYF
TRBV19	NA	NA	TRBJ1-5	TGTGCCAGTAGGCTCAGAGTAGATAGCAATCAGCCCCAGCATTTT	CASRLRVDSNQPQHF
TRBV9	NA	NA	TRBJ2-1	TGTGCCAGCAGCGCCGCAGGGGTTGTCTCCTACAATGAGCAGTTCTTC	CASSAAGVVSYNEQFF
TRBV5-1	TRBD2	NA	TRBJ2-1	TGCGCCAGCAGCGCGGGTCGCGGGAGTACGGCAGATGAGCAGTTCTTC	CASSAGRGSTADEQFF
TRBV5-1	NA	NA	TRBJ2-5	TGCGCCAGCAGCTTGGCTGGGACACACCAAGAGACCCAGTACTTC	CASSLAGTHQETQYF
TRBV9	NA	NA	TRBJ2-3	TGTGCCAGCAGCGGCTCCCGGGGAGATACGCAGTATTTT	CASSGSRGDTQYF
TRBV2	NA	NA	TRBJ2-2	TGTGCCAGCAGTCGGGACGGAAACACCGGGGAGCTGTTTTTT	CASSRDGNTGELFF
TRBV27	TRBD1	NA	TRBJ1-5	TGTGCCAGCAGTTTGTACAGGGGTTATCAGCCCCAGCATTTT	CASSLYRGYQPQHF
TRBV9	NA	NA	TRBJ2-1	TGTGCCAGCAGCCCCCGGACAGACTCCTACAATGAGCAGTTCTTC	CASSPRTDSYNEQFF
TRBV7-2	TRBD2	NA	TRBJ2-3	TGTGCCAGCAGCTTGATGGCTAGCGGGACAGATACGCAGTATTTT	CASSLMASGTDTQYF
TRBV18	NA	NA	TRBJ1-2	TGTGCCAGCACGACGACAGGCCCCACCCCGGATGACTATGGCTACACCTTC	CASTTTGPTPDDYGYTF
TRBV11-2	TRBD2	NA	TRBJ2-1	TGTGCCAGCAGCCCTAGGACTAGCGGGAGTTCCAATGAGCAGTTCTTC	CASSPRTSGSSNEQFF
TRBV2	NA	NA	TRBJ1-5	TGTGCCAGCAGTTGGACACGGGATCAGCCCCAGCATTTT	CASSWTRDQPQHF
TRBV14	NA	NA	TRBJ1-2	TGTGCCAGCAGCCAAGATCGGTCGATATCCCCTGGCTACACCTTC	CASSQDRSISPGYTF
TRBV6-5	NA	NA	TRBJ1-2	TGTGCCAGCAGTCCAAGGACGGGGAACTATGGCTACACCTTC	CASSPRTGNYGYTF
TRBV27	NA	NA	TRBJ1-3	TGTGCCAGCAGTTTATCTGCGGGACTGATCGGAAACACCATATATTTT	CASSLSAGLIGNTIYF
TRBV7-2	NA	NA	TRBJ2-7	TGTGCCAGCAGCTTCCTGACTTACCCCTACGAGCAGTACTTC	CASSFLTYPYEQYF
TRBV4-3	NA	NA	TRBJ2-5	TGCGCCAGCAGCCAAGGTCCGACAGGTGGAGAGACCCAGTACTTC	CASSQGPTGGETQYF
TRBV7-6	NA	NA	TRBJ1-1	TGTGCCAGCAGCTTATCCGAACTGCAGGTGGCTTTCTTT	CASSLSELQVAFF
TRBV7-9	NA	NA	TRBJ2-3	TGTGCCAGCAGCTTCAAAGATACGCAGTATTTT	CASSFKDTQYF
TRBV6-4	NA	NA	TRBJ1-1	TGTGCCAGCAGTGACACCCCGGACACTGAAGCTTTCTTT	CASSDTPDTEAFF
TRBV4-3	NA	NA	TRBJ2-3	TGCGCCAGCAGCCACAGCACAGGCACAGATACGCAGTATTTT	CASSHSTGTDTQYF
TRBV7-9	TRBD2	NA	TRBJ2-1	TGTGCCAGCAGCTTAGCCGTACTAGCGGGACCTGGGGATGAGCAGTTCTTC	CASSLAVLAGPGDEQFF
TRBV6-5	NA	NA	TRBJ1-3	TGTGCCAGCAGTTACTCCCGCGGAAACACCATATATTTT	CASSYSRGNTIYF
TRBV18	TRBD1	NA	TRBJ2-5	TGTGCCAGCTCACCCGTGAAGGGGGCGGAGACCCAGTACTTC	CASSPVKGAETQYF
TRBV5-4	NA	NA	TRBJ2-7	TGTGCCAGCAGCTTTGGGGACGGATCCTACGAGCAGTACTTC	CASSFGDGSYEQYF
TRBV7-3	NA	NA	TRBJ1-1	TGTGCCAGCAGTCGAGAAGTCAACACTGAAGCTTTCTTT	CASSREVNTEAFF
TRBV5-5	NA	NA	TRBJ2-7	TGTGCCAGCAGCTTGGGTACGGGGGATCACTACGAGCAGTACTTC	CASSLGTGDHYEQYF
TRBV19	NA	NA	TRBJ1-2	TGTGCCAGTACCCAGTTACTTGGTGACTATGGCTACACCTTC	CASTQLLGDYGYTF
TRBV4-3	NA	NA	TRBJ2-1	TGCGCCAGCAGCCGAGAACAAGCGGGCGAGGGGTACAATGAGCAGTTCTTC	CASSREQAGEGYNEQFF
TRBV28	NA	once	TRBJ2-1	TGTGCCAGCAGTTTAAGGGGCGGGGTTAAGGTGCAGTTCTTC	CASSLRGGVKVQFF
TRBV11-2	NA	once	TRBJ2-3	TGTGCCAGCAGCCCGGTCGGACGAACAGATACGCAGTATTTT	CASSPVGRTDTQYF
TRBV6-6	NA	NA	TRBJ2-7	TGTGCCAGCAGATCAGGGGGGAGTTCCTACGAGCAGTACTTC	CASRSGGSSYEQYF
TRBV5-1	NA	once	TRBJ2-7	TGCGCCAGCAGCTTGGACGGGACGGGTATCAAATCCTACGAGCAGTACTTC	CASSLDGTGIKSYEQYF
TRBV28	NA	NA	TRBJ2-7	TGTGCCAGCAGTTCCCCCATCAACCTTTACGAGCAGTACTTC	CASSSPINLYEQYF
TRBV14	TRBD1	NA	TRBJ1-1	TGTGCCAGCAGCCAGGGACAGGGTTGGAACACTGAAGCTTTCTTT	CASSQGQGWNTEAFF
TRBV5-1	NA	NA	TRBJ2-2	TGCGCCAGCAGCCCGGGTCGAGAACCATCCGGGGAGCTGTTTTTT	CASSPGREPSGELFF
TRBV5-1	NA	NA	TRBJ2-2	TGCGCCAGCAGCTTCGGATCCCCCGGGGAGCTGTTTTTT	CASSFGSPGELFF
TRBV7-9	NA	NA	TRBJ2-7	TGTGCCAGCAGTCCCGAATCCTTTAGGGAGCAGTACTTC	CASSPESFREQYF
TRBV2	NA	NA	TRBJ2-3	TGTGCCAGCAGTATAGGACCAGAAGGTGATACGCAGTATTTT	CASSIGPEGDTQYF